This entry features one T cell receptor beta chain sequence. Antigen: not known. A junction end diverges from the germline sequence, so it may reflect a read error. TCRdb independently ran MiXCR on the 5' RACE reads; one entry per CDR3 protein. In the table there are roughly 180,000 distinct CDR3 sequences, around a tenth of which are singletons. These data come from a study of CD8 T cells in ankylosing spondylitis. Points from the study as a whole: Disease-associated clonotypes exhibited CD8+ identity and were relatively infrequent in peripheral blood. The study looked at matched synovial fluid samples from ankylosing spondylitis patients. Disease-linked clones were reported to be significantly enriched there.

The length of the CDR3 is 19 residues. In germline, CDR1 is SGHAT, CDR2 FQDESV (reference sequence). Sequencing used blood, either unsorted or a sorted T cell fraction (not recorded which). This chain connects TRBV11-1 to TRBJ2-1; 8 bases are a match to TRBD2. This TCR was recovered from a female donor with ankylosing spondylitis or in good health (not recorded which). CDR3 sequence reads: CASSSPSGGAELLYNERFF. In DNA form, the CDR3 reads TGTGCCAGCAGCTCCCCCTCGGGGGGGGCGGAATTACTTTACAATGAGCGGTTCTTC.